Listed here is a single T cell receptor (beta chain). The antigen is not known. V lost 5 bases, J lost 0 bases, and 6 bases lay in between. This CDR3 is built from 13 residues. Per the germline V gene, CDR1 is SEHNR and CDR2 is FQNEAQ (reference sequence). These data originate in a study of graft-versus-host responses after intestinal transplantation. Background on the study: Tacrolimus plus steroids were given to all recipients for approximately three years, preceded by anti-thymocyte globulin induction.

Whole-study findings and limits: GvH clone levels peaked in circulation, and this peak was associated with early post-transplant HvG declines. When patients had graft-donor T cell macrochimerism, their allografts held high graft-versus-host to host-versus-graft clonal ratios. GvH clones were identified in recipient marrow, with some first appearing in ileum or blood.

Produced via immunoSEQ multiplex PCR; TCRdb's table is partial and in-frame only. In the table there are fewer than 120,000 clones, approximately 92% of which are singletons. This clonotype was sampled from a human donor who received an intestinal transplant. The chain recombines TRBV7-9 with TRBJ2-3; D is unclear. The source material was unstimulated CD8+ T cells sorted from spleen or lymph node cells, sampled before intestinal transplant. CDR3 loop: CASSEPSTDTQYF. The DNA of the CDR3 is TGTGCCAGCAGCGAACCTAGCACAGATACGCAGTATTTT.